One T cell receptor (beta chain) is described in this entry. As originally analysed: Amplification with reference gene primers provided the estimates of nucleated cell counts. The repertoire was sequenced with immunoSEQ multiplex PCR; TCRdb's copy has only in-frame clones and lacks some. The V and J calls and clone size were taken over from that table, and D and trimming were inferred from the DNA. The top ten clones hold around 3% of a sample with some 280,000 clones, approximately 90% of them seen once. Trimming took 0 bases from V and 3 from J; bases not matched to a gene: 9. This CDR3 is 17 amino acids long. Looked up from germline, CDR1 is LGHNA and CDR2 is YSLEER. This record comes from a study of blood T cell repertoires in COVID-19. Study-level information: Whether acute or convalescent, the COVID-19 samples came from the United States, Italy and Spain.

J is TRBJ2-3 and V is TRBV4-3, with 7 bases aligning to TRBD2. Sequencing input: peripheral blood. The clonotype was recovered from a woman in her twenties or thirties with active or convalescent COVID-19. The CDR3 is CASSQEPGGTPTDTQYF. For the CDR3, the DNA is TGCGCCAGCAGCCAAGAGCCCGGGGGGACGCCTACAGATACGCAGTATTTT.